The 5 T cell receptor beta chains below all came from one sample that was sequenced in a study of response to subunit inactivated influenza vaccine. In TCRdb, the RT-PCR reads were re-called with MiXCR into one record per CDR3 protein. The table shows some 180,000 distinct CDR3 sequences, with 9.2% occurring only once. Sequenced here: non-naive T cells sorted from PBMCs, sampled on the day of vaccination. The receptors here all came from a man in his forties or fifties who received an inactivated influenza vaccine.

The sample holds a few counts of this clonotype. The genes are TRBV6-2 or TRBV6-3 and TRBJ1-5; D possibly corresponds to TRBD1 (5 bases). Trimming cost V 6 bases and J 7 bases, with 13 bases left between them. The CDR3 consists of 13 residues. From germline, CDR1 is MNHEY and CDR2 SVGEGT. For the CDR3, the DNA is TGTGCCAGCAGCCCCGGGACGGGCCAGCCCCAGCATTTT. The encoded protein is CASSPGTGQPQHF.

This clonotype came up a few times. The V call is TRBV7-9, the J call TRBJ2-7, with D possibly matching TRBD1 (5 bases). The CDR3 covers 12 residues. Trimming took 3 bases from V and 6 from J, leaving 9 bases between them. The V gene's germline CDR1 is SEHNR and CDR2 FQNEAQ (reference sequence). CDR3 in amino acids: CASSFLGPEQYF. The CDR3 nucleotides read TGTGCCAGCAGCTTTTTGGGGCCCGAGCAGTACTTC.

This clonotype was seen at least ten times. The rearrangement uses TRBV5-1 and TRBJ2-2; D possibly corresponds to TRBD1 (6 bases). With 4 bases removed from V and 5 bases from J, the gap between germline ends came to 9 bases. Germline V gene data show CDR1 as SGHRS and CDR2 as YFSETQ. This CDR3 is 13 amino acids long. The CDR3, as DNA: TGCGCCAGCAGCCAACAGGGTACCGGGGAGCTGTTTTTT. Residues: CASSQQGTGELFF.

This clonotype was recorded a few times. The chain's CDR3 is CASSARGFGYGYTF. The CDR3 DNA is TGCGCCAGCAGTGCCAGGGGGTTCGGCTATGGCTACACCTTC. This chain uses TRBV10-1 with TRBJ1-2, with 7 bases aligning to TRBD1. Germline values: CDR1 WNHNN, CDR2 SYGVQD (reference sequence). V lost 4 bases to trimming and J lost 4 bases; unmatched junction nucleotides: 6. The CDR3 spans 14 residues.

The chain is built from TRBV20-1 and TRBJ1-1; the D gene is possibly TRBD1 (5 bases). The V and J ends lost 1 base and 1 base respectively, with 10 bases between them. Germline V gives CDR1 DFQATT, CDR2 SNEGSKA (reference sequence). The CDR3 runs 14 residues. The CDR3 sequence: CSARVVGENTEAFF. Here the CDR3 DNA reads TGCAGTGCTAGAGTCGTAGGGGAGAACACTGAAGCTTTCTTT.